Below, 20 T cell receptor beta chains from the same sample are listed, as sequenced in a study of neurological immune-mediated disorders. TCRdb re-called the 5' RACE reads with MiXCR, one entry per CDR3 protein. The sample has roughly 76,000 distinct CDR3 sequences; 13% to 15% are singletons. Sequenced material: PBMCs. These receptors all stem from a woman in her forties or fifties in good health.

This clonotype has a count of ten or more. V and J are TRBV14 and TRBJ2-3, with D hard to call. CDR3 length: 14 residues. V lost 2 bases to trimming and J lost 2 bases, with 8 bases between them. The V gene's germline CDR1 is SGHDN and CDR2 FVKESK. DNA of the CDR3: TGTGCCAGCAGCCAACAGGATCCCACAGATACGCAGTATTTT. Translation: CASSQQDPTDTQYF. Together with reference TRBV14 and TRBJ2-3, the CDR3 gives the full variable domain: EAGVTQFPSHSVIEKGQTVTLRCDPISGHDNLYWYRRVMGKEIKFLLHFVKESKQDESGMPNNRFLAERTGGTYSTLKVQPAELEDSGVYFCASSQQDPTDTQYFGPGTRLTVL.

This clonotype was seen at least ten times. The chain is built from TRBV5-6 and TRBJ2-1; 16 bases match TRBD2. Trimming took 4 bases from V and 6 from J; bases not matched to a gene: 10. The CDR3 spans 18 residues. Germline V lookup: CDR1 SGHDT, CDR2 YYEEEE. Here the CDR3 reads CASSPPPGLAGGFNEQFF. For the CDR3, the DNA is TGTGCCAGCAGCCCGCCGCCGGGACTAGCGGGGGGGTTCAATGAGCAGTTCTTC.

This clonotype has at least ten counts. V usage is TRBV7-2 and J usage is TRBJ2-2, with TRBD2 matching 8 bases. Germline lookup yields CDR1 SGHTA and CDR2 FQGNSA. This CDR3 is built from 14 residues. V was pared by 3 bases and J by 6 bases, with 3 bases of the junction left unmatched. This CDR3 reads CASSLLAGPGELFF. The CDR3 nucleotides are TGTGCCAGCAGCTTGCTAGCGGGTCCCGGGGAGCTGTTTTTT.

At least ten counts were recorded for this clonotype. The chain carries TRBV5-1 and TRBJ1-4; 8 nucleotides match TRBD1. The CDR3 consists of 14 residues. Germline CDR1 is SGHRS and CDR2 is YFSETQ. Trimming at V came to 4 bases and at J to 7 bases, leaving 6 bases not matched to a gene. The CDR3 sequence is CASSLGTGLEKLFF. The CDR3, as DNA: TGCGCCAGCAGCCTCGGGACAGGCCTTGAAAAACTGTTTTTT.

This clonotype was observed at least ten times. The chain combines TRBV5-1 with TRBJ2-5, with 7 positions matching TRBD1. After removal of 2 bases from V and 2 bases from J, the junction contained 6 bases not matched to a gene. Germline V gene lookup returns CDR1 SGHRS and CDR2 YFSETQ. The CDR3 totals 15 residues. The CDR3 sequence is CASSFGTVEQETQYF. In DNA, the CDR3 is TGCGCCAGCAGCTTCGGGACAGTCGAGCAAGAGACCCAGTACTTC. Full variable domain (rest looked up from reference TRBV5-1 and TRBJ2-5): KAGVTQTPRYLIKTRGQQVTLSCSPISGHRSVSWYQQTPGQGLQFLFEYFSETQRNKGNFPGRFSGRQFSNSRSEMNVSTLELGDSALYLCASSFGTVEQETQYFGPGTRLLVL.

This clonotype was seen repeatedly, ten times or more. V is TRBV5-1 and J is TRBJ1-4, with a possible D match to TRBD1 (6 bases). Germline V gives CDR1 SGHRS, CDR2 YFSETQ. V was cut by 0 bases and J by 2 bases, with 8 bases left in between. The CDR3 totals 15 residues. CDR3 sequence: CASSLGGHTNEKLFF. In DNA, the CDR3 is TGCGCCAGCAGCTTGGGGGGACATACTAATGAAAAACTGTTTTTT.

This clonotype was recorded at least ten times. The V and J genes are TRBV5-1 and TRBJ2-1; 7 bases are a match to TRBD2. J lost 10 bases, V lost 4 bases, and 17 bases had no gene match. The germline CDR1 and CDR2 sequences are SGHRS and YFSETQ. The CDR3 extends over 16 amino acids. This CDR3 reads CASSIGRSGGGGEQFF. The CDR3 DNA follows: TGCGCCAGCAGCATAGGACGCTCTGGCGGGGGAGGAGAGCAGTTCTTC. The full variable domain, rest sourced from reference TRBV5-1 and TRBJ2-1, is KAGVTQTPRYLIKTRGQQVTLSCSPISGHRSVSWYQQTPGQGLQFLFEYFSETQRNKGNFPGRFSGRQFSNSRSEMNVSTLELGDSALYLCASSIGRSGGGGEQFFGPGTRLTVL.

This clonotype appeared many times. V and J are TRBV5-1 and TRBJ2-2; D perhaps matches TRBD1 (6 bases). Trimming removed 4 bases at V and 1 base at J, with 17 bases between. Germline-derived CDR1 and CDR2 are SGHRS and YFSETQ. The CDR3 is 17 amino acids. CDR3 sequence (DNA): TGCGCCAGCAGCCCCAGCCCGAACAGGGTGAACACCGGGGAGCTGTTTTTT. Translating gives CASSPSPNRVNTGELFF. Full variable domain (outside the CDR3, taken from reference TRBV5-1 and TRBJ2-2): KAGVTQTPRYLIKTRGQQVTLSCSPISGHRSVSWYQQTPGQGLQFLFEYFSETQRNKGNFPGRFSGRQFSNSRSEMNVSTLELGDSALYLCASSPSPNRVNTGELFFGEGSRLTVL.

Concerning this clonotype: A much larger clone lies one base from this, so it may be a read error. CDR3 DNA: TGTGCCACCAACACCCCAGGGACTAGCGGGAGGAATGAGCAGTTCTTC. It is translated as CATNTPGTSGRNEQFF. The chain uses TRBV15 and TRBJ2-1; 15 nucleotides line up with TRBD2. This CDR3 has 16 residues. V trimming: 7 bases; J trimming: 7 bases; junction bases outside the gene matches: 8. The germline gives CDR1 LNHNV, CDR2 YYDKDF (reference sequence).

This clonotype was seen many times. J is TRBJ1-3 and V is TRBV6-6; no clear D gene. The germline gives CDR1 MNHNY, CDR2 SVGAGI (reference sequence). The ends were cut back, 6 bases at V and 0 bases at J, with 15 bases in the middle. CDR3 size: 16 residues. The CDR3 sequence: CASRPPGRFSGNTIYF. DNA of the CDR3: TGTGCCAGCAGGCCCCCCGGACGGTTCTCTGGAAACACCATATATTTT.

This clonotype was seen at least ten times. This rearrangement joins TRBV29-1 to TRBJ1-3; no reliable D call. There are 11 residues in the CDR3. V lost 7 bases to trimming and J lost 4 bases, with 8 bases between them. The germline CDR1 and CDR2 sequences are SQVTM and ANQGSEA. CDR3 loop: CSATEGNTIYF. CDR3 coding DNA: TGCAGCGCCACCGAAGGAAACACCATATATTTT.

This clonotype has just a few counts. One end of the junction is discordant with germline, which a read error may explain. The rearrangement links TRBV7-8 to TRBJ1-1; no clear D. Germline loops: CDR1 SGHVS, CDR2 FQNEAQ. CDR3 size: 13 residues. The CDR3 DNA follows: TGTGCCAGCAGCTTTACGGGGAACACTAAAGCTTTCTTT. This encodes CASSFTGNTKAFF.

This clonotype was seen repeatedly, ten times or more. The V call is TRBV2, the J call TRBJ2-1, with 13 bases aligning to TRBD2. The CDR3 runs 15 residues. Losses at the gene ends were 6 bases for V and 10 bases for J; bases not matched to a gene: 9. Germline V gene data show CDR1 as SNHLY and CDR2 as FYNNEI. The CDR3 region has the DNA TGTGCCAGCAGACCGGGACTAGCGGGACCGGGGGAGCAGTTCTTC. Protein product: CASRPGLAGPGEQFF.

This clonotype was counted at least ten times. The chain carries TRBV20-1 and TRBJ2-1; weak D call: TRBD2 (5 bases). The CDR3 length is 17 residues. CDR1 is DFQATT and CDR2 is SNEGSKA in the germline V gene (reference sequence). V lost 3 bases to trimming and J lost 0 bases, with 18 bases between them. The CDR3 region has the DNA TGCAGTGCTAGGGGCCCGGCGGGCGTAAGCTCCTACAATGAGCAGTTCTTC. It yields the protein CSARGPAGVSSYNEQFF.

This clonotype was found many times. V and J are TRBV20-1 and TRBJ2-6; D might be TRBD2 (5 bases). CDR1 is DFQATT and CDR2 is SNEGSKA in the germline V gene (reference sequence). This CDR3 region has 15 residues. The V end was cut by 3 bases, the J end by 4 bases, with 13 bases between. DNA for the CDR3: TGCAGTGCTAGGCCCCCGGGGTACGGGGCCAACGTCCTGACTTTC. Residues: CSARPPGYGANVLTF.

About this clonotype itself: Compared with germline, one end of the junction differs, possibly owing to a read error. The rearrangement links TRBV28 to TRBJ2-3; D is unresolved. The DNA end favors TRBJ1-5, so the J call may be wrong. Germline CDR1 is MDHEN and CDR2 is SYDVKM. The CDR3 sequence is 10 residues long. CDR3 protein: CVSSGDTQHF. Here the CDR3 DNA reads TGTGTCAGCAGTGGTGATACGCAGCATTTT.

This clonotype was seen ten or more times. The chain uses TRBV20-1 and TRBJ2-6; D is uncertain. Germline V lookup: CDR1 DFQATT, CDR2 SNEGSKA (reference sequence). This CDR3 has 14 residues. The V end lost 6 bases, the J end lost 0 bases, and 9 bases lay between the germline ends. The CDR3 bases are TGCAGTGCCCGAGACAACTCTGGGGCCAACGTCCTGACTTTC. Its protein product is CSARDNSGANVLTF.

This clonotype was observed many times. The chain combines TRBV28 with TRBJ2-2, with D possibly matching TRBD2 (5 bases). The germline gives CDR1 MDHEN, CDR2 SYDVKM. The V and J ends lost 4 bases and 4 bases respectively, with 16 bases between them. The CDR3 runs to 16 residues. Here the CDR3 DNA reads TGTGCCAGCAGTTACTCTTCGCTAGCTCTCACCGGGGAGCTGTTTTTT. Its protein is CASSYSSLALTGELFF.

The V gene is TRBV5-1, the J gene TRBJ2-1; 9 bases align to TRBD1. The CDR3 contains 15 residues. The germline CDR1 and CDR2 sequences are SGHRS and YFSETQ. V gave up 2 bases and J gave up 4 bases; unmatched junction bases: 4. CDR3 sequence (DNA): TGCGCCAGCAGCTTCGGGACAGGGCGGTACAATGAGCAGTTCTTC. This translates into CASSFGTGRYNEQFF.

At least ten counts were recorded for this clonotype. The CDR3 coding sequence is TGTGCCAGCAGCTCTCGATTGGGCGCTGAAGCTTTCTTT. Protein product: CASSSRLGAEAFF. The rearrangement links TRBV7-9 to TRBJ1-1; D unresolved. Germline CDR1 SEHNR, CDR2 FQNEAQ (reference sequence). Trimming took 4 bases from V and 6 from J, leaving 12 bases between them. This CDR3 has 13 amino acids. Full variable domain (outside the CDR3, taken from reference TRBV7-9 and TRBJ1-1): DTGVSQNPRHKITKRGQNVTFRCDPISEHNRLYWYRQTLGQGPEFLTYFQNEAQLEKSRLLSDRFSAERPKGSFSTLEIQRTEQGDSAMYLCASSSRLGAEAFFGQGTRLTVV.